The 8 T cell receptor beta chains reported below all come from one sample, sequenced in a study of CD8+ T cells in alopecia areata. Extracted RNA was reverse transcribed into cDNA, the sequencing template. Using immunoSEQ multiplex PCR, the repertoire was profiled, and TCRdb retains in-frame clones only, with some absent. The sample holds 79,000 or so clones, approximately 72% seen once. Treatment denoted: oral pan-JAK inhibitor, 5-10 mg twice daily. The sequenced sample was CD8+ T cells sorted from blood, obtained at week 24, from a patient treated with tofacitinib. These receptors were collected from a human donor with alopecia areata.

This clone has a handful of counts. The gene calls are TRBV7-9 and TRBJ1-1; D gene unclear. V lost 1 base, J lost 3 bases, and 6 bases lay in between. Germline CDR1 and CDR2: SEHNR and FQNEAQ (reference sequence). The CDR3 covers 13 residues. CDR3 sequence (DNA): TGTGCCAGCAGCTTAGGGAGTTACACTGAAGCTTTCTTT. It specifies CASSLGSYTEAFF.

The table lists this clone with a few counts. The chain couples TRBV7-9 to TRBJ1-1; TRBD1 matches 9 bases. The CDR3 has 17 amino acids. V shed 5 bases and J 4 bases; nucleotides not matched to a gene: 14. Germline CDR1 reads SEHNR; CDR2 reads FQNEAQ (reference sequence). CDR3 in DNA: TGTGCCAGCAGCGAACCGGGACAGGGAGTCGCGGGCACTGAAGCTTTCTTT. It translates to CASSEPGQGVAGTEAFF.

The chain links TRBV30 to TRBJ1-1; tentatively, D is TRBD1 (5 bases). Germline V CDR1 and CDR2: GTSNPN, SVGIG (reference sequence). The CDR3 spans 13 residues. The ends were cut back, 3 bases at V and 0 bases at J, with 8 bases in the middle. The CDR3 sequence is CAWSGGMNTEAFF. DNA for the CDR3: TGTGCCTGGAGCGGGGGAATGAACACTGAAGCTTTCTTT.

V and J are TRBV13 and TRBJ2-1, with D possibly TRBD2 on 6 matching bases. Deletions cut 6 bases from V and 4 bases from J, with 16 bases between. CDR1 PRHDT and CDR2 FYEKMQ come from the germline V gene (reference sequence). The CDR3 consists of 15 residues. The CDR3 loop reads CASSPAGRGYNEQFF. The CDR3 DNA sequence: TGTGCCAGCAGTCCTGCGGGACGGGGTTACAATGAGCAGTTCTTC.

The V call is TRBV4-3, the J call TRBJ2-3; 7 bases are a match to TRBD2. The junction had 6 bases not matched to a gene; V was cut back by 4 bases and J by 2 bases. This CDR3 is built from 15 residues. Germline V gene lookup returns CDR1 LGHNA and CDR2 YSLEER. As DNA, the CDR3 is TGCGCCAGCAGCCCACCGCTAGCGGACACAGATACGCAGTATTTT. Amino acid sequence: CASSPPLADTDTQYF.

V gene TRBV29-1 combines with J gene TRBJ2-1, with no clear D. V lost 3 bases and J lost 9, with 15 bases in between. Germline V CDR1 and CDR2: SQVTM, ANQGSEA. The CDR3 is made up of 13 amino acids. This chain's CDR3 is CSVDFAARSEQFF. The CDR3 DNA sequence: TGCAGCGTTGATTTTGCCGCCCGGAGTGAGCAGTTCTTC.

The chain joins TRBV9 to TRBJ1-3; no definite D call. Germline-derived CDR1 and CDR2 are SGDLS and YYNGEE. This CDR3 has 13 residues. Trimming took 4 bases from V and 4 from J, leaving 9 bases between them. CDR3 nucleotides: TGTGCCAGCAGCTCACGAGGGGGAAACACCATATATTTT. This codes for CASSSRGGNTIYF.

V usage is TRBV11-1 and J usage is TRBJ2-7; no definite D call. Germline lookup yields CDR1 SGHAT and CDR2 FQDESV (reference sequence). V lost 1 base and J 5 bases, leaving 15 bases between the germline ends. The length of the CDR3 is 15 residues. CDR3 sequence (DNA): TGTGCCAGCAGCTTAGGCCGAGAAGGGCCGAACGAGCAGTACTTC. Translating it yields CASSLGREGPNEQYF.